This T cell receptor (beta chain) stems from a study of T cell responses to AZD1222 COVID-19 vaccine. Study-level results: Spike regions recognized by vaccine-associated CD4 TCRs spanned the protein, led by 160-218 and 743-854. Two doses of AZD1222 preceded a rise in Spike-specific TCR breadth and depth. Repertoire sampling happened only post peak T cell response. Epitopes outside B.1.351 and B.1.1.7 mutated regions reportedly drew nearly half of spike TCRs.

TCRdb keeps only in-frame clones here, not all; method: immunoSEQ multiplex PCR. This sample has about 100,000 clones, with about 90% found just once. On this clone: The antigen is unknown.

Trimming cost V 0 bases and J 0 bases, with 3 bases left between them. In germline, CDR1 is SGHDT, CDR2 YYEEEE. The CDR3 runs 14 residues. The material sequenced was peripheral blood, taken 28 days after the second AZD1222 dose. The source is an adult who received the AZD1222 COVID-19 vaccine. This rearrangement joins TRBV5-6 to TRBJ2-2, with D unclear. The CDR3 loop reads CASSLGANTGELFF. CDR3 coding DNA: TGTGCCAGCAGCTTGGGGGCGAACACCGGGGAGCTGTTTTTT.